Included here is one TCR beta chain sequence, with context. Its antigen is still unknown. This record comes from a study of cytomegalovirus exposure and HLA in healthy donors. The PCR employed 60 Vbeta primers together with 13 Jbeta primers. Profiling relied on immunoSEQ multiplex PCR, and the TCRdb table lists in-frame clones only, not all of them. The data contain roughly 100,000 clones, 65% to 85% of them seen just once; the ten biggest clones take up about 5.7%. Overall study results and limits: There was a cluster of highly shared sequence variants that was likely a sequencing artifact. Further analysis, carried out later, found HLA-associated TCR beta chains more clonally expanded than equally common other chains. Within an earlier analysis, most TCR beta V segments proved productive either about 90% or about 30% of the time.

The material sequenced was PBMCs. The sequence was collected from a male donor in good health and CMV-seronegative.

The CDR3 sequence is CASSFVDRGHGYTF. DNA for the CDR3: TGTGCCAGCAGCTTCGTGGACAGGGGGCATGGCTACACCTTC. J is TRBJ1-2 and V is TRBV5-4, with 11 nucleotides matching TRBD1. The J segment lost 6 bases and the V segment lost 2 bases, leaving 3 bases of the junction unmatched. Germline V gene data show CDR1 as SGHNT and CDR2 as YYREEE (reference sequence). The CDR3 loop spans 14 amino acids.